The 21 T cell receptor beta chains listed next were all sequenced from one sample in a study of low-dose radiotherapy and immunotherapy resistance in tumors. Time point here: after trial treatment. Specified treatment: LDRT plus nivolumab, ipilimumab, low-dose cyclophosphamide and aspirin (RACIN trial). TRAV- and TRBV-specific primers, spanning alpha and beta chains, primed first-strand cDNA. TCR amplification ran approximately 20 PCR cycles using constant-region and V-primer adapter primers. TCRdb re-derived calls from the reads in MiXCR, one entry per CDR3 protein. Of 31,000 or so distinct CDR3 sequences listed, about 49% were seen once; the top ten hold approximately 5.9%. This specimen consisted of PBMCs, obtained after low-dose radiotherapy plus immunotherapy. Source of these receptors: a male donor with gallbladder cancer.

Points on this clonotype: A much larger clone lies a single base off, so this may be a read error. V usage is TRBV4-2 and J usage is TRBJ2-2; D may be TRBD2 (6 bases). The CDR3 has 15 amino acids. Germline CDR1 reads LGHNA; CDR2 reads YNFKEQ. The chain's CDR3 is CASSQSSSYAGGLFF. DNA for the CDR3: TGTGCCAGCAGCCAAAGCTCTAGTTACGCCGGGGGGCTGTTTTTT.

This clonotype is deemed medium-sized. This chain connects TRBV6-2 or TRBV6-3 to TRBJ1-1, with a weak D call TRBD1 (6 bases). Trimming left V 4 bases short and J 4 bases short, with 10 bases between. CDR1 and CDR2 (germline): MNHEY, SVGEGT. The CDR3 runs 13 residues. CDR3 nucleotide sequence: TGTGCCAGCAGTTTAGGACAGCGCACTGAAGCTTTCTTT. Translation: CASSLGQRTEAFF.

The chain employs TRBV24-1 and TRBJ2-3, with 12 nucleotides matching TRBD2. CDR3 size: 19 residues. V shed 2 bases, J shed 2 bases, and the junction held 10 bases outside the gene matches. Germline V gene lookup returns CDR1 KGHDR and CDR2 SFDVKD. The CDR3 DNA sequence: TGTGCCACCAGTGATTCCCTAGCGGGAGGGCCACCCTTCACAGATACGCAGTATTTT. Translation: CATSDSLAGGPPFTDTQYF.

On this clonotype itself: Since a far larger clone is one base different, this is likely a read error. The chain couples TRBV7-8 to TRBJ2-1; 12 bases fit TRBD2. Per the germline V gene, CDR1 is SGHVS and CDR2 is FQNEAQ. Germline trimming cut 5 bases from V and 13 bases from J; bases unmatched to any gene: 15. The CDR3 extends over 16 amino acids. The CDR3 sequence: CASSISSGGALETQFF. CDR3 sequence (DNA): TGTGCCAGCAGCATTTCTAGCGGGGGGGCCTTGGAGACCCAGTTCTTC. Combining the CDR3 with reference TRBV7-8 and TRBJ2-1 gives the whole variable domain GAGVSQSPRYKVAKRGQDVALRCDPISGHVSLFWYQQALGQGPEFLTYFQNEAQLDKSGLPSDRFFAERPEGSVSTLKIQRTQQEDSAVYLCASSISSGGALETQFFGPGTRLTVL.

This clonotype was detected only a few times. The chain couples TRBV5-1 to TRBJ2-6; no clear D. The CDR3 loop spans 13 amino acids. V was trimmed by 5 bases and J by 2 bases, leaving 5 bases between them. Germline CDR1 and CDR2: SGHRS and YFSETQ. CDR3 nucleotides: TGCGCCAGCAGAGAGGCTGGGGCCAACGTCCTGACTTTC. Translation: CASREAGANVLTF. Full variable domain (rest looked up from reference TRBV5-1 and TRBJ2-6): KAGVTQTPRYLIKTRGQQVTLSCSPISGHRSVSWYQQTPGQGLQFLFEYFSETQRNKGNFPGRFSGRQFSNSRSEMNVSTLELGDSALYLCASREAGANVLTFGAGSRLTVL.

In its sample, this clonotype ranks as medium-sized. The gene calls are TRBV6-1 and TRBJ1-2; perhaps TRBD1 as D (5 bases). The V gene's germline CDR1 is MNHNS and CDR2 SASEGT. The CDR3 has 13 amino acids. Trimming took off 6 bases at V and 3 bases at J, with 11 bases between the two ends. CDR3 loop: CASRPGQDYGYTF. The CDR3 DNA reads as TGTGCCAGCAGGCCGGGGCAGGACTATGGCTACACCTTC.

This clonotype is classed as medium-sized (0.01 to 0.1%). The V and J genes are TRBV27 and TRBJ2-2; no clear D gene. The CDR3 is 12 residues long. The V end lost 8 bases, the J end lost 6 bases, and 10 bases lay between the germline ends. The germline gives CDR1 MNHEY, CDR2 SMNVEV (reference sequence). For the CDR3, the DNA is TGTGCCAGCCGCCTGCTTCCCGGGGAGCTGTTTTTT. It translates to CASRLLPGELFF.

By its share, this clonotype is medium-sized. The chain couples TRBV6-6 to TRBJ2-4; perhaps TRBD2 as D (6 bases). The CDR3 consists of 13 residues. V was shortened by 5 bases and J by 12 bases, with 17 bases between the two germline ends. The germline V gene encodes CDR1 MNHNY and CDR2 SVGAGI (reference sequence). CDR3 region: CASSDGGFGTQYF. The CDR3 DNA reads TGTGCCAGCAGTGACGGGGGTTTTGGTACTCAGTACTTC.

V gene TRBV11-3 combines with J gene TRBJ2-5, with D possibly being TRBD2 (5 bases). The V gene lost 6 bases and the J gene lost 1 base, with 12 bases spanning the gap. CDR3 size: 14 residues. Looked up from germline, CDR1 is SGHNT and CDR2 is YENEEA. The CDR3 here is CASSPGGPQETQYF. Here the CDR3 DNA reads TGTGCCAGCAGTCCCGGAGGACCCCAAGAGACCCAGTACTTC.

The rearrangement uses TRBV29-1 and TRBJ2-3, with 8 nucleotides matching TRBD2. The CDR3 runs 15 residues. Per germline, CDR1 SQVTM and CDR2 ANQGSEA. V gave up 0 bases and J gave up 4 bases; unmatched junction bases: 6. The CDR3 loop reads CSVEDRRGAPDTQYF. In nucleotides, the CDR3 is TGCAGCGTTGAAGATCGGCGGGGGGCCCCAGATACGCAGTATTTT.

Only a few counts were recorded for this clonotype. It is likely a read error: a sequence one base away is far more abundant. The chain recombines TRBV5-1 with TRBJ2-1; 8 bases map to TRBD2. The CDR3 loop spans 15 amino acids. The ends lost 3 bases at V and 10 bases at J; junction bases unmatched: 12. Per germline, CDR1 SGHRS and CDR2 YFSETQ. For the CDR3, the DNA is TGCGCCAGCAGCTCCTCAGCGGGAGTGAGCTACGAGCAGTTCTTC. It specifies CASSSSAGVSYEQFF.

This clonotype was found many times. The gene calls are TRBV30 and TRBJ2-1, with TRBD2 matching over 8 bases. From germline, CDR1 is GTSNPN and CDR2 SVGIG (reference sequence). V was clipped by 0 bases and J by 2 bases; unmatched bases: 6. The CDR3 extends over 16 amino acids. The CDR3 bases are TGTGCCTGGAGTGTACTAGGCGGGAGGACCTACAATGAGCAGTTCTTC. The encoded protein is CAWSVLGGRTYNEQFF.

Points on this clonotype: This likely came from a read error, as a far larger clone is one base away. The chain employs TRBV5-5 and TRBJ2-7; D uncertain. Between the trimmed V and J ends, which lost 1 base and 7 bases, there was a span of 9 bases. Germline assignment: CDR1 SGHKS and CDR2 YYEKEE (reference sequence). CDR3 length: 12 amino acids. CDR3 in DNA: TGTGCCAGCAGCTTGTCCCACAATGAGCAGTACTTC. It is translated as CASSLSHNEQYF.

This clonotype was counted between two and nine times. The rearrangement links TRBV20-1 to TRBJ2-3, with unresolved D. The germline V and J ends were trimmed by 6 bases and 7 bases, with 11 bases remaining between them. The CDR3 runs 11 residues. Per the germline V gene, CDR1 is DFQATT and CDR2 is SNEGSKA (reference sequence). DNA of the CDR3: TGCAGTGCCAAAAGGTTATATACGCAGTATTTT. Its protein product is CSAKRLYTQYF.

This clonotype counts as medium-sized. This chain links TRBV6-1 with TRBJ2-7; D uncertain. The V gene lost 0 bases and the J gene lost 3 bases, with 12 bases spanning the gap. The CDR3 totals 15 residues. The germline V gene encodes CDR1 MNHNS and CDR2 SASEGT. The CDR3 DNA reads as TGTGCCAGCAGTGAAGCTTTGGACGGATACTACGAGCAGTACTTC. Translating gives CASSEALDGYYEQYF.

V usage is TRBV5-8 and J usage is TRBJ1-3; D might be TRBD1 (6 bases). Germline CDR1 and CDR2: SGHTS and YDEGEE. V was shortened by 6 bases and J by 0 bases, with 16 bases between the two germline ends. The CDR3 length is 16 residues. CDR3 coding DNA: TGTGCCAGCAACCGGGGGACAACGAGCTCTGGAAACACCATATATTTT. This sequence encodes CASNRGTTSSGNTIYF.

The chain employs TRBV4-1 and TRBJ1-3; no clear D gene. CDR1 and CDR2 from the germline V gene are MGHRA and YSYEKL. This CDR3 is 15 amino acids long. Trimming removed 0 bases at V and 1 base at J, with 7 bases between. The CDR3 spells CASSQDFGSGNTIYF. The CDR3 DNA is TGCGCCAGCAGCCAAGATTTTGGGTCTGGAAACACCATATATTTT.

By share, this clonotype counts as medium-sized (0.01 to 0.1%). The CDR3 DNA reads as TGTGCCAGCAGCTGGGGCAGGGGGGCGACAGGCTACGAGCAGTACTTC. It codes for CASSWGRGATGYEQYF. This chain joins TRBV11-2 and TRBJ2-7, with D perhaps matching TRBD1 (7 bases). Trimming removed 4 bases from V and 3 bases from J, with 19 bases in between. The CDR3 is 16 amino acids. Per the germline V gene, CDR1 is SGHAT and CDR2 is FQNNGV.

There are a few counts of this clonotype. J is TRBJ2-5 and V is TRBV29-1; 7 nucleotides line up with TRBD2. With V trimmed by 2 bases and J by 4 bases, 7 bases remained unmatched. Per the germline V gene, CDR1 is SQVTM and CDR2 is ANQGSEA. CDR3 length: 14 residues. In DNA, the CDR3 is TGCAGCGTTGAAACGGCGGGAGTGGGAGAGACCCAGTACTTC. It translates to CSVETAGVGETQYF.

This clonotype is deemed medium-sized. The chain employs TRBV29-1 and TRBJ1-1; 7 bases match TRBD1. V shed 6 bases, J shed 0 bases, and the junction held 7 bases outside the gene matches. CDR3 length: 14 amino acids. CDR1 and CDR2 (germline): SQVTM, ANQGSEA. The CDR3 sequence is CSVTGVSMNTEAFF. DNA of the CDR3: TGCAGCGTCACAGGGGTGTCGATGAACACTGAAGCTTTCTTT.

As for this clonotype: With a far larger clone one base away, a read error is the likely cause. This sequence joins TRBV3-1 and TRBJ2-1; weak D call: TRBD2 (6 bases). Trimming removed 3 bases at V and 10 bases at J, with 22 bases between. Per germline, CDR1 LGHDT and CDR2 YNNKEL (reference sequence). The CDR3 consists of 16 residues. The CDR3 here is CASSHSSGRGGYEQFF. DNA of the CDR3: TGTGCCAGCAGCCATTCCTCCGGGCGGGGTGGCTACGAGCAGTTCTTC.